Reported below is one T cell receptor (beta chain). As handled by the study authors: For nucleated cells, counts were estimated from reference gene primer amplification. Produced via immunoSEQ multiplex PCR; TCRdb's table is partial and in-frame only. V and J calls and clone size are copied from that table; D and trimming were computed from the DNA. The sample gives 200,000 or so clones, 80% to 90% of which show up once; around 9.9% is in the top ten. These data originate in a study of blood T cell repertoires in COVID-19. Study-level information: COVID-19 samples, acute and convalescent, were from the United States, Italy and Spain. T cells, B-cell-depleted T cells, or PBMCs supplied cDNA or gDNA.

V gave up 2 bases and J gave up 5 bases, with 6 bases separating them. The CDR3 sequence is 12 residues long. The source of this sequence is a human donor with active or convalescent COVID-19. The donor label of this sample is uncertain. The sample consisted of peripheral blood. This chain joins TRBV12-3 or TRBV12-4 and TRBJ1-2; unclear D gene. CDR3 in DNA: TGTGCCAGCAGTTTAACTCAATATGGCTACACCTTC. Translated, it gives CASSLTQYGYTF.